The next 4 T cell receptor beta chains were all read from a single sample in a study of cytomegalovirus exposure and HLA in healthy donors. The method was immunoSEQ multiplex PCR; TCRdb's version includes in-frame clones alone and lacks a portion of them. The sample has under 85,000 clones, around 92% seen once; the top ten hold 5.3%. The sequenced sample was PBMCs. All receptors derive from a man aged 18 to 29 in good health and CMV-seropositive.

In this sample, this clone turned up a few times. V gene TRBV30 combines with J gene TRBJ2-1; tentative D call: TRBD2 (5 bases). Trimming removed 6 bases from V and 6 bases from J, with 21 bases in between. Germline-derived CDR1 and CDR2 are GTSNPN and SVGIG (reference sequence). The CDR3 contains 15 residues. The CDR3 nucleotides read TGTGCCTGTCACCTCGGGATGACCCCTGGCAATGAGCAGTTCTTC. It is translated as CACHLGMTPGNEQFF.

The sample holds a few counts of this clone. The chain joins TRBV6-1 to TRBJ2-1; 9 nucleotides align to TRBD1. The CDR3 covers 15 residues. Germline loops: CDR1 MNHNS, CDR2 SASEGT. The V and J ends lost 2 bases and 4 bases, in that order; junction bases with no gene match: 3. The CDR3 reads CASSERTGDYNEQFF. CDR3 nucleotide sequence: TGTGCCAGCAGTGAAAGGACAGGGGATTACAATGAGCAGTTCTTC.

The rearrangement joins TRBV5-1 to TRBJ2-7; 10 bases are shared with TRBD1. J lost 3 bases, V lost 2 bases, and 5 bases had no gene match. The CDR3 covers 15 residues. Germline V gene lookup returns CDR1 SGHRS and CDR2 YFSETQ. The CDR3 DNA reads as TGCGCCAGCAGCTTTGAGGGGACAGGGGTCTACGAGCAGTACTTC. It yields the protein CASSFEGTGVYEQYF. The entire variable domain, with the rest obtained from reference TRBV5-1 and TRBJ2-7, is as follows: KAGVTQTPRYLIKTRGQQVTLSCSPISGHRSVSWYQQTPGQGLQFLFEYFSETQRNKGNFPGRFSGRQFSNSRSEMNVSTLELGDSALYLCASSFEGTGVYEQYFGPGTRLTVT.

The chain employs TRBV7-8 and TRBJ1-3, with D unclear. Trimming cost V 5 bases and J 0 bases, with 8 bases left between them. The CDR3 totals 14 residues. The V gene's germline CDR1 is SGHVS and CDR2 FQNEAQ. The chain's CDR3 is CASSPGVSGNTIYF. CDR3 bases: TGTGCCAGCAGCCCAGGCGTCTCTGGAAACACCATATATTTT. The full variable domain, completed using reference TRBV7-8 and TRBJ1-3, is GAGVSQSPRYKVAKRGQDVALRCDPISGHVSLFWYQQALGQGPEFLTYFQNEAQLDKSGLPSDRFFAERPEGSVSTLKIQRTQQEDSAVYLCASSPGVSGNTIYFGEGSWLTVV.